The 21 T cell receptor beta chains below all came from one sample that was sequenced in a study of blood T cell repertoires in COVID-19. The assay was immunoSEQ multiplex PCR, and TCRdb's table has in-frame clones only and misses some. This table holds 70,000 or so clones, 88% found once. Input material: peripheral blood. Receptors were obtained from a human donor in a cohort sampled during active COVID-19.

The chain uses TRBV5-1 and TRBJ2-1, with 10 positions matching TRBD2. V gave up 4 bases and J gave up 3 bases; unmatched junction bases: 7. Germline-derived CDR1 and CDR2 are SGHRS and YFSETQ. The CDR3 runs 16 residues. CDR3 loop: CASSPSLAGNYNEQFF. CDR3 in DNA: TGCGCCAGCAGCCCTTCACTAGCGGGGAACTACAATGAGCAGTTCTTC.

The chain uses TRBV9 and TRBJ2-2, with a possible D match to TRBD1 (5 bases). V shed 4 bases and J shed 6 bases, with 16 bases lying between them. This CDR3 contains 15 residues. Germline V gene sequence: CDR1 SGDLS, CDR2 YYNGEE. The CDR3 DNA sequence: TGTGCCAGCAGCAGGCAGGGAATTTTTCCCGGGGAGCTGTTTTTT. Translated, it gives CASSRQGIFPGELFF.

This clone came up once. V is TRBV27 and J is TRBJ1-1; a weak D match, TRBD1 (6 bases). The CDR3 spans 15 residues. V lost 0 bases, J lost 3 bases, and 11 bases lay in between. Germline V CDR1 and CDR2: MNHEY, SMNVEV (reference sequence). The CDR3 protein is CASSLSGGGYTEAFF. CDR3 coding DNA: TGTGCCAGCAGTTTATCAGGGGGAGGGTACACTGAAGCTTTCTTT.

The chain has TRBV19 and TRBJ1-1; possible D gene TRBD1, 6 bases. The CDR3 sequence is 13 residues long. V was trimmed by 10 bases and J by 8 bases, leaving 20 bases between them. Germline CDR1 reads LNHDA; CDR2 reads SQIVND (reference sequence). CDR3 region: CATRTDSYSEAFF. The CDR3 DNA reads as TGTGCCACCCGGACAGACTCCTATAGCGAAGCTTTCTTT. Full variable domain (outside the CDR3, taken from reference TRBV19 and TRBJ1-1): DGGITQSPKYLFRKEGQNVTLSCEQNLNHDAMYWYRQDPGQGLRLIYYSQIVNDFQKGDIAEGYSVSREKKESFPLTVTSAQKNPTAFYLCATRTDSYSEAFFGQGTRLTVV.

The chain couples TRBV19 to TRBJ2-5; 7 nucleotides align to TRBD2. V was pared by 11 bases and J by 5 bases, with 11 bases of the junction left unmatched. Germline V gene data show CDR1 as LNHDA and CDR2 as SQIVND (reference sequence). This CDR3 region has 13 residues. The CDR3 sequence: CARDGGETETQYF. DNA of the CDR3: TGTGCCCGTGATGGGGGGGAGACGGAGACCCAGTACTTC.

The chain carries TRBV6-1 and TRBJ2-3; TRBD2 matches at 16 bases. V dropped 1 base and J dropped 4; count of bases not matched to a gene: 8. Per germline, CDR1 MNHNS and CDR2 SASEGT. This CDR3 has 19 residues. CDR3 DNA: TGTGCCAGCAGTGAAGTGGGGGGACTAGCGGGAGGGCCTCCAGATACGCAGTATTTT. Residues: CASSEVGGLAGGPPDTQYF.

The rearrangement uses TRBV7-8 and TRBJ2-1, with D possibly TRBD2 on 5 matching bases. The CDR3 extends over 15 amino acids. V lost 2 bases and J lost 6, with 14 bases in between. Germline loops: CDR1 SGHVS, CDR2 FQNEAQ. The CDR3 sequence: CASSLRSSGANEQFF. CDR3 DNA: TGTGCCAGCAGCTTACGATCCAGCGGTGCCAATGAGCAGTTCTTC.

The V gene is TRBV7-2, the J gene TRBJ2-5; 11 bases agree with TRBD2. The V gene's germline CDR1 is SGHTA and CDR2 FQGNSA. V shed 1 base, J shed 7 bases, and the junction held 5 bases outside the gene matches. The CDR3 is 15 amino acids. The CDR3 is CASSLGPGLAGTQYF. As DNA, the CDR3 is TGTGCCAGCAGCTTAGGCCCCGGACTAGCGGGGACCCAGTACTTC.

The chain combines TRBV5-6 with TRBJ2-1; TRBD2 aligns across 9 bases. Unmatched junction bases numbered 3, after V lost 5 bases and J lost 0 bases. In germline, CDR1 is SGHDT, CDR2 YYEEEE. The length of the CDR3 is 15 residues. The DNA of the CDR3 is TGTGCCAGCAGGGGTAGCGGGAGCTCCTACAATGAGCAGTTCTTC. Residues: CASRGSGSSYNEQFF.

This clone was recorded once. The CDR3 loop is CASSLWNRGYEQYF. CDR3 coding DNA: TGTGCCAGCAGCTTGTGGAACAGGGGCTACGAGCAGTACTTC. The chain uses TRBV5-6 and TRBJ2-7; 7 bases match TRBD1. Germline V gives CDR1 SGHDT, CDR2 YYEEEE. The length of the CDR3 is 14 residues. The V segment lost 1 base and the J segment 3 bases; nucleotides outside the gene matches: 4.

The chain combines TRBV6-1 with TRBJ2-7; D unclear. V was shortened by 3 bases and J by 6 bases, with 12 bases between the two germline ends. The CDR3 extends over 13 amino acids. Germline lookup yields CDR1 MNHNS and CDR2 SASEGT. CDR3 protein: CASSEATGREQYV. DNA for the CDR3: TGTGCCAGCAGTGAGGCAACGGGTCGCGAGCAGTACGTC.

The gene calls are TRBV5-8 and TRBJ2-5; 16 bases fit TRBD2. Germline CDR1 and CDR2: SGHTS and YDEGEE. The CDR3 has 19 residues. V dropped 0 bases and J dropped 6; count of bases not matched to a gene: 11. CDR3 sequence: CASSLEGTGTSGRAKTQYF. In DNA form, the CDR3 reads TGTGCCAGCAGCTTGGAAGGGACAGGGACTAGCGGGAGGGCGAAGACCCAGTACTTC.

V and J are TRBV19 and TRBJ1-4; tentative D call: TRBD1 (5 bases). CDR1 LNHDA and CDR2 SQIVND come from the germline V gene (reference sequence). There are 13 residues in the CDR3. Trimming pared 10 bases from V and 6 bases from J, leaving 15 bases between. The CDR3, as DNA: TGTGCCACTTGCCACGAAGGGGATGAAAAACTGTTTTTT. It specifies CATCHEGDEKLFF.

V is TRBV18 and J is TRBJ1-5; the match to TRBD1 covers 8 bases. The CDR3 sequence is 14 residues long. Germline CDR1 and CDR2: KGHSH and LQKENI. V dropped 5 bases and J dropped 5; count of bases not matched to a gene: 5. The CDR3 bases are TGTGCCAGCTCAACGACAGGGGTTGATCAGCCCCAGCATTTT. This translates into CASSTTGVDQPQHF.

The chain combines TRBV29-1 with TRBJ1-4; maybe TRBD1 (6 bases). Germline CDR1 is SQVTM and CDR2 is ANQGSEA. Trimming took 4 bases from V and 4 from J, leaving 10 bases between them. This CDR3 contains 13 residues. The CDR3 spells CSVVGQNNEKLFF. The CDR3, as DNA: TGCAGCGTTGTTGGACAGAATAATGAAAAACTGTTTTTT.

The chain combines TRBV25-1 with TRBJ2-7; 7 nucleotides line up with TRBD1. Germline CDR1 reads MGHDK; CDR2 reads SYGVNS. The trim removed 4 bases at V and 13 bases at J, leaving 7 bases unmatched. This CDR3 comprises 11 residues. The chain's CDR3 is CASSALGQAYF. CDR3 nucleotide sequence: TGTGCCAGCAGTGCCCTAGGACAGGCATACTTC.

The rearrangement uses TRBV5-6 and TRBJ2-5; TRBD2 agrees at 11 bases. The germline V gene encodes CDR1 SGHDT and CDR2 YYEEEE. The CDR3 consists of 16 residues. The ends lost 2 bases at V and 4 bases at J; junction bases unmatched: 7. The CDR3 region has the DNA TGTGCCAGCAGCTTACTAGCGGGAGATTCGCGAGAGACCCAGTACTTC. Translation: CASSLLAGDSRETQYF.

The rearrangement links TRBV28 to TRBJ2-3, with 11 nucleotides matching TRBD1. From germline, CDR1 is MDHEN and CDR2 SYDVKM. V was pared by 10 bases and J by 6 bases, with 12 bases of the junction left unmatched. This CDR3 comprises 15 residues. The chain's CDR3 is CAIAGGQGAGDTQYF. The CDR3 coding sequence is TGTGCCATAGCAGGCGGACAGGGGGCGGGGGATACGCAGTATTTT.

This clone was counted a single time. The chain uses TRBV7-7 and TRBJ2-5, with D possibly TRBD1 on 6 matching bases. V was pared by 3 bases and J by 7 bases, with 15 bases between. The CDR3 spans 14 residues. CDR1 and CDR2 from the germline V gene are SSHAT and FNYEAQ (reference sequence). The CDR3 bases are TGTGCCAGCAGCTTGGGGACAAGTGACGCGACCCAGTACTTC. It codes for CASSLGTSDATQYF.

The rearrangement uses TRBV7-2 and TRBJ2-1; 9 bases match TRBD2. CDR3 length: 15 amino acids. J lost 6 bases, V lost 1 base, and 4 bases had no gene match. Germline V gene lookup returns CDR1 SGHTA and CDR2 FQGNSA. CDR3 coding DNA: TGTGCCAGCAGCTTAGGAGCGGGAGGCCCCAATGAGCAGTTCTTC. Its protein is CASSLGAGGPNEQFF.

The chain is built from TRBV6-6 and TRBJ2-1, with a weak D call TRBD1 (6 bases). Germline values: CDR1 MNHNY, CDR2 SVGAGI (reference sequence). This CDR3 contains 15 residues. The V gene lost 2 bases and the J gene lost 9 bases, with 17 bases spanning the gap. The chain's CDR3 is CASSYQSVSGAEQFF. The CDR3 nucleotides are TGTGCCAGCAGTTACCAATCGGTTTCAGGGGCTGAGCAGTTCTTC.